The 13 T cell receptor beta chains in this list originate from one sample, sequenced in a study of shared clonotypes between healthy human individuals. Produced via immunoSEQ multiplex PCR; TCRdb's table is partial and in-frame only. Altogether 2,100,000 or so clones are present, 90% to 96% being singletons, with the ten largest covering approximately 0.13%. Material for sequencing was naive CD4+ T cells sorted from blood. Subset meaning: CD45RA+ positively selected. The receptors were gathered from a man between 18 and 35 years old in good health.

The chain joins TRBV7-2 to TRBJ2-3, with 7 nucleotides matching TRBD2. J lost 2 bases, V lost 5 bases, and 7 bases had no gene match. The CDR3 runs to 15 residues. Per the germline V gene, CDR1 is SGHTA and CDR2 is FQGNSA. CDR3 sequence reads: CASSPSSGLTDTQYF. The CDR3, as DNA: TGTGCCAGCAGCCCCTCTAGCGGCCTCACAGATACGCAGTATTTT. Filled out from reference TRBV7-2 and TRBJ2-3, the complete variable domain reads GAGVSQSPSNKVTEKGKDVELRCDPISGHTALYWYRQSLGQGLEFLIYFQGNSAPDKSGLPSDRFSAERTGGSVSTLTIQRTQQEDSAVYLCASSPSSGLTDTQYFGPGTRLTVL.

The J gene is TRBJ2-7, the V gene TRBV6-5; 11 bases are a match to TRBD2. Germline CDR1 reads MNHEY; CDR2 reads SVGAGI. This CDR3 has 15 amino acids. V trimming: 6 bases; J trimming: 0 bases; junction bases outside the gene matches: 4. The CDR3 loop is CASRLAGGDSYEQYF. The CDR3 nucleotides are TGTGCCAGCAGGTTAGCGGGAGGGGACTCCTACGAGCAGTACTTC.

V gene TRBV4-1 combines with J gene TRBJ1-2, with 7 bases aligning to TRBD1. Germline V gene lookup returns CDR1 MGHRA and CDR2 YSYEKL. The J segment lost 3 bases and the V segment lost 1 base, leaving 5 bases of the junction unmatched. The CDR3 covers 15 residues. The CDR3 sequence: CASSQGRGRDYGYTF. In DNA, the CDR3 is TGCGCCAGCAGCCAAGGGAGGGGGCGGGACTATGGCTACACCTTC.

V is TRBV6-5 and J is TRBJ1-2; D gene uncertain. Germline V gene sequence: CDR1 MNHEY, CDR2 SVGAGI. This CDR3 comprises 11 residues. Trimming shortened V by 4 bases and J by 5 bases, and 5 bases separated the two germline ends. CDR3: CASSWGYGYTF. For the CDR3, the DNA is TGTGCCAGCAGTTGGGGATATGGCTACACCTTC.

The chain joins TRBV5-5 to TRBJ2-5, with unresolved D. The length of the CDR3 is 14 residues. The V end lost 4 bases, the J end lost 2 bases, and 12 bases lay between the germline ends. Germline values: CDR1 SGHKS, CDR2 YYEKEE (reference sequence). CDR3 sequence reads: CASSPWLNQETQYF. CDR3 sequence (DNA): TGTGCCAGCAGCCCCTGGCTAAATCAAGAGACCCAGTACTTC.

The rearrangement links TRBV5-1 to TRBJ2-2; 7 nucleotides align to TRBD2. Trimming removed 1 base from V and 5 bases from J; junction bases left unmatched: 8. Germline values: CDR1 SGHRS, CDR2 YFSETQ. CDR3 length: 16 amino acids. The CDR3 coding sequence is TGCGCCAGCAGCTTGTTAGTGGGAGGGCCGACCGGGGAGCTGTTTTTT. It translates to CASSLLVGGPTGELFF.

The chain couples TRBV11-2 to TRBJ1-1, with a possible D match to TRBD1 (5 bases). The CDR3 runs 15 residues. From germline, CDR1 is SGHAT and CDR2 FQNNGV. V was cut by 4 bases and J by 0 bases, with 12 bases left in between. CDR3 protein: CASSSPGRLNTEAFF. The DNA of the CDR3 is TGTGCCAGCAGCTCGCCGGGACGGCTGAACACTGAAGCTTTCTTT.

The chain employs TRBV5-1 and TRBJ1-5; no clear D. CDR1 is SGHRS, CDR2 YFSETQ, per germline. The CDR3 loop spans 15 amino acids. The V gene lost 4 bases and the J gene lost 2 bases, with 13 bases spanning the gap. The CDR3 here is CASSVSAGGNQPQHF. In DNA form, the CDR3 reads TGCGCCAGCAGCGTGTCCGCGGGCGGCAATCAGCCCCAGCATTTT.

The chain employs TRBV7-8 and TRBJ1-1, with D possibly TRBD1 on 5 matching bases. The V end lost 5 bases, the J end lost 5 bases, and 15 bases lay between the germline ends. Germline values: CDR1 SGHVS, CDR2 FQNEAQ. The CDR3 runs to 14 residues. DNA of the CDR3: TGTGCCAGCAGCACCTCGGATGGGGGAACTGAAGCTTTCTTT. It yields the protein CASSTSDGGTEAFF.

The chain couples TRBV6-5 to TRBJ2-7; 7 nucleotides agree with TRBD1. The germline V gene encodes CDR1 MNHEY and CDR2 SVGAGI. The ends lost 6 bases at V and 5 bases at J; junction bases unmatched: 7. The CDR3 has 13 amino acids. The chain's CDR3 is CASRPRQGHEQYF. CDR3 DNA sequence: TGTGCCAGCAGACCCCGACAGGGCCACGAGCAGTACTTC.

The chain links TRBV5-6 to TRBJ2-5; D may match TRBD1 or TRBD2 (5 bases each). This CDR3 is built from 16 residues. Trimming left V 2 bases short and J 5 bases short, with 19 bases between. Germline CDR1 is SGHDT and CDR2 is YYEEEE. CDR3 sequence: CASSFNRPGAPETQYF. CDR3 in DNA: TGTGCCAGCAGCTTTAACCGGCCCGGGGCCCCCGAGACCCAGTACTTC. Full variable domain (rest looked up from reference TRBV5-6 and TRBJ2-5): DAGVTQSPTHLIKTRGQQVTLRCSPKSGHDTVSWYQQALGQGPQFIFQYYEEEERQRGNFPDRFSGHQFPNYSSELNVNALLLGDSALYLCASSFNRPGAPETQYFGPGTRLLVL.

The gene calls are TRBV18 and TRBJ2-2; D remains unclear. CDR3 length equals 16 residues. The V end lost 3 bases, the J end lost 6 bases, and 17 bases lay between the germline ends. From germline, CDR1 is KGHSH and CDR2 LQKENI. Written as DNA, the CDR3 is TGTGCCAGCTCACCCGGATTACAGATCAACGCCGGGGAGCTGTTTTTT. Protein: CASSPGLQINAGELFF.

The V call is TRBV14, the J call TRBJ2-5, with D perhaps given as TRBD1 or TRBD2 (5 bases each). The germline V gene has CDR1 SGHDN and CDR2 FVKESK. The CDR3 is 17 amino acids. With 0 bases removed from V and 5 bases from J, the gap between germline ends came to 19 bases. The CDR3 sequence: CASSQDRGLLVFETQYF. In DNA form, the CDR3 reads TGTGCCAGCAGCCAAGATCGGGGCCTTCTAGTATTCGAGACCCAGTACTTC.